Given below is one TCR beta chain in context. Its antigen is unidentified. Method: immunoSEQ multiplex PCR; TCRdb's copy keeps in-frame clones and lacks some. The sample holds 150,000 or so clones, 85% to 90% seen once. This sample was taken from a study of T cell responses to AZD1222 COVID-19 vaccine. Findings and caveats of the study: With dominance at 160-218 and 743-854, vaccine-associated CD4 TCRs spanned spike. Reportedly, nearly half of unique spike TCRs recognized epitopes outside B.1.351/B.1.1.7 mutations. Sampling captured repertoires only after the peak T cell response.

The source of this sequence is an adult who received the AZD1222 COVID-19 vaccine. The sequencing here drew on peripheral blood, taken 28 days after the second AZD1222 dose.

The chain's CDR3 is CASRPGQGAYEQYF. The CDR3 region has the DNA TGCGCCAGCAGGCCGGGACAGGGGGCCTACGAGCAGTACTTC. V gene TRBV10-1 combines with J gene TRBJ2-7, with 11 bases fitting TRBD1. There are 14 residues in the CDR3. J was trimmed by 2 bases and V by 6 bases; bases with no gene match: 3. Germline values: CDR1 WNHNN, CDR2 SYGVQD (reference sequence).